These T cell receptor beta chains were read from a single sample in a study of cytotoxic CD8 clonotypes in ibrutinib-treated CLL. This table comes from immunoSEQ multiplex PCR, and its TCRdb copy is limited to in-frame clones, with some not included. The sample has 85,000 or so clones, around 79% seen once. Sample: PBMCs, taken after 12 months of ibrutinib treatment. The receptors were sampled from a human donor with chronic lymphocytic leukemia. The CDR3 runs from the conserved cysteine through the conserved F or W. D genes are given only for firm matches. Size is stated for part of the rows, as once, few or many counts, or as a class when the clone is expanded.

d_call	v_call	j_call	clone_size	cdr3_nt	cdr3_aa
TRBD1	TRBV7-9	TRBJ1-4	.	TGTGCCAGCAGCGCACTCGACAGGGGAAAACTGTTTTTT	CASSALDRGKLFF
TRBD1	TRBV18	TRBJ1-5	.	TGTGCCAGCTCACCGAACAGGGGCAGCAATCAGCCCCAGCATTTT	CASSPNRGSNQPQHF
.	TRBV6-1	TRBJ1-1	.	TGTGCCAGCAGTGAAGGAGCCGGGACCCTTGAAGCTTTCTTT	CASSEGAGTLEAFF
.	TRBV30	TRBJ2-7	.	TGTGCCTGGAGTCCCCGACTGATTGACGAGCAGTACTTC	CAWSPRLIDEQYF
.	TRBV7-2	TRBJ1-1	few	TGTGCCAGCAGCTTTTACCTCAAGTCAGGCACTGAAGCTTTCTTT	CASSFYLKSGTEAFF
TRBD1	TRBV7-2	TRBJ1-1	.	TGTGCCAGCAGTAGACAGGGGACCAACACTGAAGCTTTCTTT	CASSRQGTNTEAFF
.	TRBV6-5	TRBJ2-7	few	TGTGCCAGCAGCCACGACAGGAGGCAGTACTTC	CASSHDRRQYF
TRBD2	TRBV6-5	TRBJ2-3	.	TGTGCCAGCGCCCCCGGGGCGGGAGTTGTTGATACGCAGTATTTT	CASAPGAGVVDTQYF
TRBD1	TRBV25-1	TRBJ1-1	.	TGTGCCAGCAGGGACGGACAGGGAATGAACACTGAAGCTTTCTTT	CASRDGQGMNTEAFF
.	TRBV9	TRBJ1-4	.	TGTGCCAGCAGCCCCACTGGGCCCGAAAAACTGTTTTTT	CASSPTGPEKLFF
.	TRBV7-9	TRBJ1-6	few	TGTGCCAGCAGCTTAGATGGGTACGGTTCACCCCTCCACTTT	CASSLDGYGSPLHF
.	TRBV4-2	TRBJ1-5	.	TGTGCCAGCAGCCAACCCCGGGGGGCCGCCTATAGCAATCAGCCCCAGCATTTT	CASSQPRGAAYSNQPQHF
.	TRBV7-9	TRBJ2-7	.	TGTGCCAGCAGCTCTAGAGGACAGGCGGGATCCTACGAGCAGTACTTC	CASSSRGQAGSYEQYF
.	TRBV5-1	TRBJ2-1	.	TGCGCCAGCAGCTTGGGCGGCTACAATGAGCAGTTCTTC	CASSLGGYNEQFF
.	TRBV11-3	TRBJ2-2	few	TGTGCCAGCAGCCCGAGTCCGGGAATGGCCGGGGAGCTGTTTTTT	CASSPSPGMAGELFF
.	TRBV10-2	TRBJ1-3	once	TGCGCCAGCAGTGAGTCTGGAAACACCATATATTTT	CASSESGNTIYF
TRBD1	TRBV19	TRBJ2-5	.	TGTGCCAGTAGTAATGTGGTGGGACAGCCGGAGACCCAGTACTTC	CASSNVVGQPETQYF
TRBD1	TRBV2	TRBJ1-1	.	TGTGCCAGCAGTGAGGAGGGGGCGTACACTGAAGCTTTCTTT	CASSEEGAYTEAFF
.	TRBV6-5	TRBJ1-1	once	TGTGCCACCACCCAGGACGGGGGTGACACTGAAGCTTTCTTT	CATTQDGGDTEAFF
.	TRBV7-3	TRBJ2-3	.	TGTGCCAGCAGCCTGGCCCCGGATACGCAGTATTTT	CASSLAPDTQYF
.	TRBV9	TRBJ2-5	.	TGTGCCAGCAGCGCCTTTTCGGGCCAAGAGACCCAGTACTTC	CASSAFSGQETQYF
.	TRBV4-2	TRBJ2-7	.	TGTGCCAGCAGCCAGCAAATACCCGCCGGGGCCTACGAGCAGTACTTC	CASSQQIPAGAYEQYF
TRBD1	TRBV25-1	TRBJ1-4	.	TGTGCCAGCAGCATCACCGGGACAGGGCGTGAAAAACTGTTTTTT	CASSITGTGREKLFF
.	TRBV7-2	TRBJ1-3	.	TGTGCCAGCTCCCTCGGGGGCACCATATATTTT	CASSLGGTIYF
.	TRBV5-4	TRBJ1-1	.	TGTGCCAGCAGCTCCAGGGACCTGAACACTGAAGCTTTCTTT	CASSSRDLNTEAFF
.	TRBV30	TRBJ2-7	.	TGCGCCTGGAGTGGCAACGGCTACGAGCAGTACTTC	CAWSGNGYEQYF
.	TRBV7-9	TRBJ2-6	.	TGTGCCAGCAGCTTATCCCGGTCTGGGGCCAACGTCCTGACTTTC	CASSLSRSGANVLTF
TRBD1	TRBV6-6	TRBJ2-7	.	TGTGCCAGCAGTTACGGGACAGGGGTCAACGAGCAGTACTTC	CASSYGTGVNEQYF
.	TRBV15	TRBJ2-7	few	TGTGCCACCAGCCGCCCCCTCCAGGGTCAGCAGTACTTC	CATSRPLQGQQYF
.	TRBV6-6	TRBJ1-4	few	TGTGCCTCCGCCCGATCAACTAATGAAAAACTGTTTTTT	CASARSTNEKLFF
TRBD1	TRBV7-2	TRBJ2-7	once	TGTGCCAGCAGCAAAGGGACAGTCTTCTCCTACGAGCAGTACTTC	CASSKGTVFSYEQYF
.	TRBV5-1	TRBJ1-4	.	TGCGCCAGCAGCTTGGGTGCCGGGGGCCAATCCCCGTTTTTT	CASSLGAGGQSPFF
.	TRBV2	TRBJ2-1	.	TGTGCCAGCAGTGCGGGGGAGGAGGTCTACAATGAGCAGTTCTTC	CASSAGEEVYNEQFF
.	TRBV10-3	TRBJ2-6	.	TGTGCCATCAAAGGGAGCTCTGGGGCCAACGTCCTGACTTTC	CAIKGSSGANVLTF
.	TRBV7-2	TRBJ2-2	.	TGTGCCAGCAGCTTAGGGGTCGGGGAGCTGTTTTTT	CASSLGVGELFF
.	TRBV19	TRBJ2-7	.	TGTGCCAGTAGCCCCCGGACCGCCTACGAGCAGTACTTC	CASSPRTAYEQYF
TRBD1	TRBV16	TRBJ1-5	.	TGTGCCAGCAGCCATGGGGACAGTAGCAATCAGCCCCAGCATTTT	CASSHGDSSNQPQHF
.	TRBV7-2	TRBJ2-6	.	TGTGCCAGCAGCCCACCGGGCTCTGGGGCCAACGTCCTGACTTTC	CASSPPGSGANVLTF
TRBD2	TRBV7-2	TRBJ2-3	.	TGTGCCAGCAGCCCGGTAGCGGGGGGGCCCACAGATACGCAGTATTTT	CASSPVAGGPTDTQYF
TRBD2	TRBV2	TRBJ2-1	once	TGTGCCAGCACCGAGGGACTAGCGGGGGATGAGCAGTTCTTC	CASTEGLAGDEQFF
.	TRBV7-8	TRBJ2-7	few	TGTGCCAGCAGTGCCCTGGTGGGGATCTCCTACGAGCAGTACTTC	CASSALVGISYEQYF
.	TRBV10-3	TRBJ2-1	.	TGTGCCATCAGTGAGTCCCTAGCGTTTGAGCAGTTCTTC	CAISESLAFEQFF
.	TRBV5-1	TRBJ2-7	.	TGCGCCAGCAGCTTTGAGGGAGTTGTCGAGCAGTACTTC	CASSFEGVVEQYF
TRBD1	TRBV6-5	TRBJ2-7	.	TGTGCCAGCAGTTACCGCCCAGGGGGCGTTGGCTACGAGCAGTACTTC	CASSYRPGGVGYEQYF
.	TRBV7-8	TRBJ1-3	.	TGTGCCAGCAGCTTGGGGGTCTCTGGAAACACCATATATTTT	CASSLGVSGNTIYF
.	TRBV28	TRBJ1-4	.	TGTGCCAGCAGCACCGAAAAACTGTTTTTT	CASSTEKLFF
.	TRBV5-1	TRBJ2-7	.	TGCGCCAGCAGCCCTAACCCTAGCTCCTACGAGCAGTACTTC	CASSPNPSSYEQYF
.	TRBV11-2	TRBJ1-5	.	TGTGCCAGCAACATGGGGGCACCTTATCAGCCCCAGCATTTT	CASNMGAPYQPQHF
.	TRBV28	TRBJ2-1	few	TGTGCCAGCAGTGGAGGCTGGAGCAATGAGCAGTTCTTC	CASSGGWSNEQFF
.	TRBV18	TRBJ1-1	.	TGTGCCAGCTCACCAGAGGAGAGGGCGGGCACTGAAGCTTTCTTT	CASSPEERAGTEAFF
.	TRBV19	TRBJ1-4	.	TGTGCCAGTAGTATGTACGTGGAAAAACTGTTTTTT	CASSMYVEKLFF
TRBD1	TRBV5-1	TRBJ2-2	.	TGCGCCAGCAGCTTGGCCTGGGGACAGTCCGGGGAGCTGTTTTTT	CASSLAWGQSGELFF
.	TRBV5-3	TRBJ1-1	.	TGTGCCAGAAGCCCTGGACTCTCCCGAGGCACTGAAGCTTTCTTT	CARSPGLSRGTEAFF
TRBD2	TRBV19	TRBJ2-1	.	TGTGCCAGTAGTATAGGCGGGAGCCAACTCGGGGTCTTC	CASSIGGSQLGVF
.	TRBV27	TRBJ2-5	once	TGTGCCAGCACCCCCTGGGGGGGGGCAGAGACCCAGTACTTC	CASTPWGGAETQYF
.	TRBV28	TRBJ1-5	.	TGTGCCAGCACCGACGGGAATCAGCCCCAGCATTTT	CASTDGNQPQHF
.	TRBV28	TRBJ1-1	.	TGTGCCAGCAGTTTATGGGGTCGGGCTTTCTTT	CASSLWGRAFF
TRBD1	TRBV7-2	TRBJ2-7	.	TGTGCCAGCGGCCGGGACAGGGCATACGAGCAGTACTTC	CASGRDRAYEQYF